Below, 20 T cell receptor beta chains from the same sample are listed, as sequenced in a study of T-cell memory formation after mild COVID-19. Each CDR3 protein gets one entry after TCRdb re-called the 5' RACE reads with MiXCR. The data hold approximately 98,000 distinct CDR3 sequences, with roughly a sixth observed a single time. Sequenced sample: PBMCs or a T cell subset sorted from them (not recorded which). The receptor source for this set is a man in his late teens or twenties who had mild COVID-19 (a few samples of this study predate the infection). Cell type and time point are not known.

The CDR3 sequence is CASSFGGSNYGYTF. The CDR3, as DNA: TGCGCCAGCAGCTTTGGGGGGAGCAACTATGGCTACACCTTC. The rearrangement uses TRBV5-1 and TRBJ1-2, with D perhaps matching TRBD1 (5 bases). Trimming pared 2 bases from V and 2 bases from J, leaving 10 bases between. The CDR3 runs 14 residues. Germline CDR1 is SGHRS and CDR2 is YFSETQ. The full variable domain, its missing parts supplied by reference TRBV5-1 and TRBJ1-2, is KAGVTQTPRYLIKTRGQQVTLSCSPISGHRSVSWYQQTPGQGLQFLFEYFSETQRNKGNFPGRFSGRQFSNSRSEMNVSTLELGDSALYLCASSFGGSNYGYTFGSGTRLTVV.

The rearrangement links TRBV12-3 or TRBV12-4 to TRBJ1-1; D is undetermined. V lost 5 bases, J lost 5 bases, and 12 bases lay in between. The CDR3 contains 13 residues. CDR3 coding DNA: TGTGCCAGCAGTCCGACACTTCGGACTGAAGCTTTCTTT. This codes for CASSPTLRTEAFF.

This chain uses TRBV5-1 with TRBJ2-7, with 13 bases that match TRBD2. The CDR3 loop spans 17 amino acids. V lost 3 bases and J lost 0; bases outside the gene matches: 6. Germline CDR1 reads SGHRS; CDR2 reads YFSETQ. The CDR3 DNA reads as TGCGCCAGCAGCTGGGGGACTAGCGGGGACCCCTCCTACGAGCAGTACTTC. This translates into CASSWGTSGDPSYEQYF.

The rearrangement links TRBV4-2 to TRBJ2-6, with D maybe TRBD1 (5 bases). Germline CDR1 LGHNA, CDR2 YNFKEQ. Trimming stripped 1 base from V and 2 bases from J, with 6 bases between. This CDR3 has 15 amino acids. CDR3 DNA sequence: TGTGCCAGCAGCCAAGTAGGGGCTGGGGCCAACGTCCTGACTTTC. This encodes CASSQVGAGANVLTF.

In this sample, this clonotype turned up a few times. J is TRBJ2-5 and V is TRBV5-1; D is ambiguous. Trimming stripped 0 bases from V and 5 bases from J, with 11 bases between. The CDR3 has 14 residues. CDR1 SGHRS and CDR2 YFSETQ come from the germline V gene. The DNA for the CDR3 is TGCGCCAGCAGCTTGGTCCCCCAGACGGAGACCCAGTACTTC. It is translated as CASSLVPQTETQYF.

This clonotype was observed many times. V and J are TRBV27 and TRBJ2-4; D possibly corresponds to TRBD2 (7 bases). With 9 bases removed from V and 6 bases from J, the gap between germline ends came to 18 bases. Germline V gene lookup returns CDR1 MNHEY and CDR2 SMNVEV (reference sequence). CDR3 length equals 14 residues. The chain's CDR3 is CASGARGGGNIQYF. CDR3 DNA sequence: TGTGCCAGTGGGGCGAGGGGGGGCGGAAACATTCAGTACTTC.

DNA of the CDR3: TGTGCCAGCAGCCAAGAGTTCAGTAACGGGGGAAGGAATGAGCAGTTCTTC. It is translated as CASSQEFSNGGRNEQFF. V usage is TRBV3-1 and J usage is TRBJ2-1, with a weak D call TRBD2 (6 bases). Germline CDR1 and CDR2: LGHDT and YNNKEL (reference sequence). The CDR3 covers 17 residues. V lost 0 bases, J lost 7 bases, and 19 bases lay in between.

The chain couples TRBV4-3 to TRBJ1-2; D unresolved. This CDR3 comprises 16 residues. Trimming shortened V by 0 bases and J by 4 bases, and 15 bases separated the two germline ends. In germline, CDR1 is LGHNA, CDR2 YSLEER. The CDR3 nucleotides are TGCGCCAGCAGCCAAGACTACTTACGGCCAGGCTATGGCTACACCTTC. Encoded protein: CASSQDYLRPGYGYTF.

This clonotype has only a few counts. This chain joins TRBV7-9 and TRBJ2-7, with D unresolved. V was clipped by 4 bases and J by 6 bases, with 7 bases between them. The CDR3 sequence is 11 residues long. Germline V lookup: CDR1 SEHNR, CDR2 FQNEAQ (reference sequence). The chain's CDR3 is CASSSRGEQYF. The CDR3, as DNA: TGTGCCAGCAGCTCTAGAGGCGAGCAGTACTTC.

The chain carries TRBV4-1 and TRBJ2-7; a weak D match, TRBD2 (7 bases). V lost 2 bases to trimming and J lost 2 bases, with 22 bases between them. The CDR3 runs to 18 residues. From germline, CDR1 is MGHRA and CDR2 YSYEKL. The CDR3 region is CASSQFSVSGGTPYEQYF. CDR3 coding DNA: TGCGCCAGCAGCCAATTTTCCGTGTCGGGGGGCACCCCCTACGAGCAGTACTTC.

The chain employs TRBV6-2 or TRBV6-3 and TRBJ2-1; perhaps TRBD2 as D (7 bases). Looked up from germline, CDR1 is MNHEY and CDR2 is SVGEGT. V lost 5 bases, J lost 9 bases, and 14 bases lay in between. The CDR3 is 13 amino acids. CDR3 in amino acids: CASSPARGGEQFF. CDR3 bases: TGTGCCAGCAGTCCCGCTAGGGGGGGTGAGCAGTTCTTC.

V gene TRBV28 combines with J gene TRBJ2-2, with 8 nucleotides matching TRBD2. In germline, CDR1 is MDHEN, CDR2 SYDVKM. The CDR3 has 14 amino acids. V was clipped by 2 bases and J by 6 bases; unmatched bases: 2. CDR3 loop: CASSLGAGAGELFF. As DNA, the CDR3 is TGTGCCAGCAGTTTAGGAGCGGGAGCCGGGGAGCTGTTTTTT.

The rearrangement joins TRBV4-3 to TRBJ2-3; possibly TRBD1 for D (6 bases). V was shortened by 0 bases and J by 7 bases, with 11 bases between the two germline ends. The germline CDR1 and CDR2 sequences are LGHNA and YSLEER. The CDR3 is 14 residues long. CDR3 in amino acids: CASSQDMRGYTQYF. CDR3 DNA: TGCGCCAGCAGCCAAGATATGAGGGGGTATACGCAGTATTTT.

This clonotype was counted only a few times. V gene TRBV12-3 or TRBV12-4 combines with J gene TRBJ2-1; D is tentatively TRBD1 or TRBD2 (5 bases each). The CDR3 has 16 residues. With 6 bases removed from V and 3 bases from J, the gap between germline ends came to 18 bases. CDR3 nucleotides: TGTGCCAGCAGCCGGGGCGTGGTGGCGAGCTACAATGAGCAGTTCTTC. It encodes CASSRGVVASYNEQFF.

This clonotype was detected a few times. The CDR3 region is CASSQSPGQGGNTIYF. Here the CDR3 DNA reads TGTGCCAGCAGCCAATCTCCGGGACAGGGAGGAAACACCATATATTTT. The chain is built from TRBV7-2 and TRBJ1-3; 9 bases match TRBD1. The V and J ends lost 5 bases and 4 bases, in that order; junction bases with no gene match: 9. Germline CDR1 and CDR2: SGHTA and FQGNSA. This CDR3 has 16 residues.

This clonotype has just a few counts. The chain combines TRBV4-3 with TRBJ2-2; TRBD1 matches at 8 bases. Germline CDR1 and CDR2: LGHNA and YSLEER. V lost 4 bases and J lost 3; bases outside the gene matches: 7. CDR3 length: 16 residues. The CDR3 DNA follows: TGCGCCAGCAGCCGTTCGACAGGGGTGGACACCGGGGAGCTGTTTTTT. Protein sequence: CASSRSTGVDTGELFF.

The chain couples TRBV6-2 or TRBV6-3 to TRBJ2-7; 9 bases are shared with TRBD1. Germline CDR1 and CDR2: MNHEY and SVGEGT. The CDR3 is 17 residues long. Trimming at V came to 5 bases and at J to 3 bases, leaving 14 bases not matched to a gene. The DNA for the CDR3 is TGTGCCAGCAGTCTGAAACAGGGGGCTCACCTCTACTACGAGCAGTACGTC. Encoded protein: CASSLKQGAHLYYEQYV.

The chain carries TRBV7-9 and TRBJ2-7; TRBD1 matches at 11 bases. Germline V CDR1 and CDR2: SEHNR, FQNEAQ (reference sequence). The CDR3 is 14 residues long. V dropped 3 bases and J dropped 6; count of bases not matched to a gene: 4. CDR3 nucleotides: TGTGCCAGCAGCTTCGCCGGGACAGGGGGCGAGCAGTACGTC. Translation gives CASSFAGTGGEQYV.

This clonotype was observed a handful of times. This chain joins TRBV12-3 or TRBV12-4 and TRBJ2-5; TRBD1 aligns across 7 bases. Trimming cost V 4 bases and J 1 base; bases outside gene matches: 3. CDR3 size: 14 residues. The CDR3 loop is CASSWGTVQETQYF. The CDR3, as DNA: TGTGCCAGCAGTTGGGGGACAGTCCAAGAGACCCAGTACTTC.

This clonotype was seen more than once but under ten times. The chain combines TRBV7-8 with TRBJ1-5; 7 positions match TRBD1. The CDR3 spans 20 residues. With 5 bases clipped from V and 0 bases from J, the junction kept 19 bases outside the gene matches. The germline V gene has CDR1 SGHVS and CDR2 FQNEAQ. As DNA, the CDR3 is TGTGCCAGCAGCACCGCCCCCGACCCACAGGGGACGAGTAGCAATCAGCCCCAGCATTTT. Its protein is CASSTAPDPQGTSSNQPQHF.